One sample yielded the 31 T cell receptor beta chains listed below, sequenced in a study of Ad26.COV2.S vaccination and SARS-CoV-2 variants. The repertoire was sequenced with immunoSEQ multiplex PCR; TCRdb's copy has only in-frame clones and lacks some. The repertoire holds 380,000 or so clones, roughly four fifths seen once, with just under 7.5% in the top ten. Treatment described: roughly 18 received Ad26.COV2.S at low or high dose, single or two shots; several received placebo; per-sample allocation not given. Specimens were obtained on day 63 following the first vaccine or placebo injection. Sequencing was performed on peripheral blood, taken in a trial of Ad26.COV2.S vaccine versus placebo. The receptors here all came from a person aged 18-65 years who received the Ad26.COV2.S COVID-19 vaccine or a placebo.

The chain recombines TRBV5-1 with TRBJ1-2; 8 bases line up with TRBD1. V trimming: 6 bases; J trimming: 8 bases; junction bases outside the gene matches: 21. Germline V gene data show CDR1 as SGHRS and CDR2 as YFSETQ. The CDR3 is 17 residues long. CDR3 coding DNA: TGCGCCAGCAACTTATTGTGGACAGGGAAATTACCGGGGGGCTACACCTTC. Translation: CASNLLWTGKLPGGYTF.

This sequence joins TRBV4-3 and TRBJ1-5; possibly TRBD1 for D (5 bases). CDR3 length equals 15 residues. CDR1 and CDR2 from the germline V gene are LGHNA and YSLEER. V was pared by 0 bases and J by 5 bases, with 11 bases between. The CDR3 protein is CASSQEQAAHQPQHF. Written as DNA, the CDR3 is TGCGCCAGCAGCCAAGAACAGGCCGCTCATCAGCCCCAGCATTTT.

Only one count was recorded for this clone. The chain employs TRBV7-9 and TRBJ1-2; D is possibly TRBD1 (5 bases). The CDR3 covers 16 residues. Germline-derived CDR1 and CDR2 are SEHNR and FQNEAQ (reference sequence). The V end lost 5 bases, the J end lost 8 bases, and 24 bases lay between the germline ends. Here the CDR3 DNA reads TGTGCCAGCAGCGCCCCCTTTGGGCAGGGTGAAGGGGGCTACACCTTC. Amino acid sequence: CASSAPFGQGEGGYTF.

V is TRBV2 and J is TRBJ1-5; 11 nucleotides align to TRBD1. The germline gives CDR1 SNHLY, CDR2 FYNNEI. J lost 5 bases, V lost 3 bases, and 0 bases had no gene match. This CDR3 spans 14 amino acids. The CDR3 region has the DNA TGTGCCAGCAGTGAGGGACAGGGGGATCAGCCCCAGCATTTT. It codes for CASSEGQGDQPQHF.

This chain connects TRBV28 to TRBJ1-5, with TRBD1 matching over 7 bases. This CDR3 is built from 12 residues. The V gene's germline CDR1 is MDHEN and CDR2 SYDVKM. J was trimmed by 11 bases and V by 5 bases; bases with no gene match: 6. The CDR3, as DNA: TGTGCCAGCAGTCCGACAGGGACGGCCCAGCATTTT. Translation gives CASSPTGTAQHF. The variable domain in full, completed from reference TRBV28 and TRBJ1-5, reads DVKVTQSSRYLVKRTGEKVFLECVQDMDHENMFWYRQDPGLGLRLIYFSYDVKMKEKGDIPEGYSVSREKKERFSLILESASTNQTSMYLCASSPTGTAQHFGDGTRLSIL.

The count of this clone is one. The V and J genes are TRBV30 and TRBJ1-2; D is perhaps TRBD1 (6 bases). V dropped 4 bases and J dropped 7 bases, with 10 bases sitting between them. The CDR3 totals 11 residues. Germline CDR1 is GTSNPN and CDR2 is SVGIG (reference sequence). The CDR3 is CAWTGAGGYTF. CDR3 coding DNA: TGTGCCTGGACGGGGGCAGGTGGCTACACCTTC.

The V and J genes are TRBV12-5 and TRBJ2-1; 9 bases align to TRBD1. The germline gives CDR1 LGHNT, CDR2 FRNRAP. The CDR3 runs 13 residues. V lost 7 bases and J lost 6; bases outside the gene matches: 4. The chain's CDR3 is CASAATGGNEQFF. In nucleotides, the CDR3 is TGTGCTAGTGCTGCGACAGGGGGCAATGAGCAGTTCTTC.

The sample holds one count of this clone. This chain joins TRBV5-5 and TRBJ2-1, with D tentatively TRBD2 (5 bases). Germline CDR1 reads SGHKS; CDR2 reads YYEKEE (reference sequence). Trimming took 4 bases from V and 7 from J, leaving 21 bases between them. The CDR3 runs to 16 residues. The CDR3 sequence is CASSLLQASGKNEQFF. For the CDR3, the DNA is TGTGCCAGCAGCCTCCTCCAGGCAAGCGGAAAGAATGAGCAGTTCTTC.

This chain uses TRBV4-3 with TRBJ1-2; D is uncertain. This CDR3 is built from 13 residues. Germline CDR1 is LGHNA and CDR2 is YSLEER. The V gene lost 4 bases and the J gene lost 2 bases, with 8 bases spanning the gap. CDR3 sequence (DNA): TGCGCCAGCAGCCCGAAAGAAAACTATGGCTACACCTTC. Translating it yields CASSPKENYGYTF.

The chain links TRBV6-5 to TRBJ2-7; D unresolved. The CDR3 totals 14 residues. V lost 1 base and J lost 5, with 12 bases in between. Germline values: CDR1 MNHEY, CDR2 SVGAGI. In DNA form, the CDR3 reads TGTGCCAGCAGTTACTTCCGGGCCCCCGACGAGCAGTACTTC. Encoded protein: CASSYFRAPDEQYF.

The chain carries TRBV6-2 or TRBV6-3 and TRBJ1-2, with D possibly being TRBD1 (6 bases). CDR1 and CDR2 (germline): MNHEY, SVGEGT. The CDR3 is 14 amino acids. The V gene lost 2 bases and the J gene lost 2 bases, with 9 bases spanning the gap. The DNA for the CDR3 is TGTGCCAGCAGTTACACAGGGATGAACTATGGCTACACCTTC. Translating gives CASSYTGMNYGYTF.

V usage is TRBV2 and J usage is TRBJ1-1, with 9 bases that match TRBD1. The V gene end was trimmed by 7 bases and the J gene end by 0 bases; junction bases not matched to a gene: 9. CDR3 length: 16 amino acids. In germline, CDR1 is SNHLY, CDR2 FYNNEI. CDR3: CASTARQGGMNTEAFF. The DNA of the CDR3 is TGTGCCAGCACGGCTAGACAGGGGGGCATGAACACTGAAGCTTTCTTT.

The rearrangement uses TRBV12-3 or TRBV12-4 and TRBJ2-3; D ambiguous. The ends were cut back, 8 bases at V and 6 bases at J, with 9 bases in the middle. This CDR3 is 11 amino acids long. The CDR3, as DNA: TGTGCCAGCGGAGTCGGGGATACGCAGTATTTT. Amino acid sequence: CASGVGDTQYF.

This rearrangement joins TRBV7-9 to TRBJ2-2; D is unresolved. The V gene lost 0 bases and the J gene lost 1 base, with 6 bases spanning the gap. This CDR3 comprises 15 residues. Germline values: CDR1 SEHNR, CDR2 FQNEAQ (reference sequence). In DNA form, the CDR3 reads TGTGCCAGCAGCTTAGCAGGGTGGAACACCGGGGAGCTGTTTTTT. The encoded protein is CASSLAGWNTGELFF.

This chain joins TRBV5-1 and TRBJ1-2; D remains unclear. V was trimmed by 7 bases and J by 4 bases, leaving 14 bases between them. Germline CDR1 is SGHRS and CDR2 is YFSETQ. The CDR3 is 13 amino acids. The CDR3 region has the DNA TGCGCCAGCTCGACTTTAGAAGGCTATGGCTACACCTTC. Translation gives CASSTLEGYGYTF.

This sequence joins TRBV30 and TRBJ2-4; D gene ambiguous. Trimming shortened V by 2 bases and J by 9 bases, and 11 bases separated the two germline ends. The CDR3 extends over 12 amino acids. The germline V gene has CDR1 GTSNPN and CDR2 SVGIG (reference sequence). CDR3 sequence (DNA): TGTGCCTGGAGTCCTCTCGGTAGCATTCAGTACTTC. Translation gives CAWSPLGSIQYF.

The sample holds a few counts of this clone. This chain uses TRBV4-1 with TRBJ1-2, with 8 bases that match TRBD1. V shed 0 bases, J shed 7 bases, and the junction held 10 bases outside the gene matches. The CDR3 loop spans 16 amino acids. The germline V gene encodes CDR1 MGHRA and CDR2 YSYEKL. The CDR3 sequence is CASSQEGQGLRSGYTF. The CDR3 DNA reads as TGCGCCAGCAGCCAAGAAGGACAGGGTCTAAGGAGTGGCTACACCTTC.

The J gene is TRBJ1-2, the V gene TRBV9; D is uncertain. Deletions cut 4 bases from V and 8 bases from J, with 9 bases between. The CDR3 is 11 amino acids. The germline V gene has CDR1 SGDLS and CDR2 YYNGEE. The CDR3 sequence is CASSSWSGYTF. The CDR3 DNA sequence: TGTGCCAGCAGCTCCTGGTCCGGCTACACCTTC.

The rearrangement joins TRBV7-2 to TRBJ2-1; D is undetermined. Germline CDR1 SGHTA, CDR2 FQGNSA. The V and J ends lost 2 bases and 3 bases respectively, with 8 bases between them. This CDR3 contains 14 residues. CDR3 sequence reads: CASSLLGFYNEQFF. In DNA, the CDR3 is TGTGCCAGCAGCTTATTGGGTTTCTACAATGAGCAGTTCTTC.

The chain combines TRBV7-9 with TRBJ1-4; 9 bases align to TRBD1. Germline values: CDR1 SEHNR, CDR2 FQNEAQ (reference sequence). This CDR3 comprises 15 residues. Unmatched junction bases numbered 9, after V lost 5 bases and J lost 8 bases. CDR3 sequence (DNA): TGTGCCAGCAGCGTACCGGGACAGGGTAGGGAAAAACTGTTTTTT. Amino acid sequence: CASSVPGQGREKLFF.

The CDR3 nucleotides read TGTGCCTGGGGGGGCGGCACAGATACGCAGTATTTT. It codes for CAWGGGTDTQYF. The chain joins TRBV30 to TRBJ2-3; D possibly corresponds to TRBD1 (6 bases). V gave up 5 bases and J gave up 1 base, with 7 bases separating them. The CDR3 loop spans 12 amino acids. Germline V CDR1 and CDR2: GTSNPN, SVGIG (reference sequence). Combining the CDR3 with reference TRBV30 and TRBJ2-3 gives the whole variable domain SQTIHQWPATLVQPVGSPLSLECTVEGTSNPNLYWYRQAAGRGLQLLFYSVGIGQISSEVPQNLSASRPQDRQFILSSKKLLLSDSGFYLCAWGGGTDTQYFGPGTRLTVL.

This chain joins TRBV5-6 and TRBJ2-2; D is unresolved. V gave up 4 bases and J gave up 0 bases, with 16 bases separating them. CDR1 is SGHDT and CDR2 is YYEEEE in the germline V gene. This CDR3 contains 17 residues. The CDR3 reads CASSPFGTVANTGELFF. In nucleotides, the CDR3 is TGTGCCAGCAGCCCTTTTGGAACGGTCGCGAACACCGGGGAGCTGTTTTTT.

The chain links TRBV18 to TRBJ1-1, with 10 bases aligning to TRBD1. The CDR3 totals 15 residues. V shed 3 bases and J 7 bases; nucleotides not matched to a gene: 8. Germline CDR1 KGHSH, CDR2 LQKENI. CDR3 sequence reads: CASSPRTGGNSEAFF. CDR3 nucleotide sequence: TGTGCCAGCTCACCGAGGACAGGGGGAAATAGTGAAGCTTTCTTT.

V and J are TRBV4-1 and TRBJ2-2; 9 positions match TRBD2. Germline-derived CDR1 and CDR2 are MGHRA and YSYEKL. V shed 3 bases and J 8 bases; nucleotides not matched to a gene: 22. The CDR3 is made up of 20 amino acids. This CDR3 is CASSHGLGLASGIVAGELFF. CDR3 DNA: TGCGCCAGCAGCCATGGACTTGGGTTAGCTAGCGGGATAGTAGCTGGGGAGCTGTTTTTT.

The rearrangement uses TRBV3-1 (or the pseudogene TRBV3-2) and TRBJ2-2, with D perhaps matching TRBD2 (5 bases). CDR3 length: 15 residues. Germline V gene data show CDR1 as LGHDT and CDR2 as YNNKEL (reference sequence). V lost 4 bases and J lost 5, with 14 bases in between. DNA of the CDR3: TGTGCCAGCAGCCGCTCCCCTGGGGAGACCGGGGAGCTGTTTTTT. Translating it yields CASSRSPGETGELFF.

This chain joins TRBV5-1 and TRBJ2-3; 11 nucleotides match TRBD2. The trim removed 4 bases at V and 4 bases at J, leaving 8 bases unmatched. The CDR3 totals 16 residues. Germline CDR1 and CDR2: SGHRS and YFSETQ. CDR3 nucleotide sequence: TGCGCCAGCAGCCGCGGACTAGCGGGTGCCCCAGATACGCAGTATTTT. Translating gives CASSRGLAGAPDTQYF.

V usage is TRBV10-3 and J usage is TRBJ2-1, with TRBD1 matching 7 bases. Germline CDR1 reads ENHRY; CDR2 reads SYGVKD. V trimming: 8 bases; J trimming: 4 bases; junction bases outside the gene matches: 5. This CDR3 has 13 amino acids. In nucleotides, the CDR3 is TGTGCCATCTCGACAGGGTCATACAATGAGCAGTTCTTC. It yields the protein CAISTGSYNEQFF.

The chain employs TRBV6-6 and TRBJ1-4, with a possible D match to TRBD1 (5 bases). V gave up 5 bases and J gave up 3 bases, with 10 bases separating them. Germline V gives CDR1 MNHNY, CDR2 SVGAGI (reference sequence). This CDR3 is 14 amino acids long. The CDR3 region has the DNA TGTGCCAGCAGTCCGAGGGGAGCTAATGAAAAACTGTTTTTT. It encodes CASSPRGANEKLFF.

The CDR3 nucleotides read TGTGCCATCAGTTTTACGGGGAACACTGAAGCTTTCTTT. Translation: CAISFTGNTEAFF. This sequence joins TRBV10-3 and TRBJ1-1; D not certain. CDR1 is ENHRY and CDR2 is SYGVKD in the germline V gene. The V and J ends lost 5 bases and 1 base respectively, with 8 bases between them. The length of the CDR3 is 13 residues.

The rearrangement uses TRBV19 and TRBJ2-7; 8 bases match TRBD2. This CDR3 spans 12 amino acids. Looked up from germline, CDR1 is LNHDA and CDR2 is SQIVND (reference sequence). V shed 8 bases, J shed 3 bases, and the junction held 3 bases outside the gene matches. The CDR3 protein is CASSSGSYEQYF. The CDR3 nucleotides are TGTGCCAGTTCAAGCGGGAGCTACGAGCAGTACTTC.

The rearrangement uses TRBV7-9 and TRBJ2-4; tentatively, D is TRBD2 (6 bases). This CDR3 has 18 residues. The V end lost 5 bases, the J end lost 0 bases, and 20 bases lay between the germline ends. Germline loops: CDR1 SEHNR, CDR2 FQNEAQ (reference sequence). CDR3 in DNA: TGTGCCAGCAGCCCCTTTCGGGGCGGGATGATAGCCAAAAACATTCAGTACTTC. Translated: CASSPFRGGMIAKNIQYF.